Included here is one T cell receptor (beta chain) sequence, with context. The sample comes from a study of cytomegalovirus exposure and HLA in healthy donors. Germline-derived CDR1 and CDR2 are SNHLY and FYNNEI. V was trimmed by 1 base and J by 6 bases, leaving 9 bases between them. This CDR3 contains 13 residues. Primers: 60 Vbeta forward and 13 Jbeta reverse. This table comes from immunoSEQ multiplex PCR, and its TCRdb copy is limited to in-frame clones, with some not included. The table records 95,000 to 150,000 clones, more than 65% of them present only once. What was sequenced was PBMCs. V and J are TRBV2 and TRBJ1-1; a weak D match, TRBD1 (5 bases). The origin of this receptor is a man aged 18-30 years in good health and CMV-seronegative. CDR3 DNA sequence: TGTGCCAGCAGTGAAGAGGGGTGGTCTGAAGCTTTCTTT. It yields the protein CASSEEGWSEAFF.